The source of this TCR beta chain is a study of blood T cell repertoires in COVID-19. The wider study: The United States, Italy and Spain provided the acute and convalescent COVID-19 samples. PBMCs, B-cell-depleted T cells, or T cells were the source of the cDNA or gDNA that made up the material.

V lost 4 bases and J lost 0; bases outside the gene matches: 3. The CDR3 loop spans 13 amino acids. CDR1 and CDR2 (germline): GTSNPN, SVGIG (reference sequence). Original processing methods: How many nucleated cells were present was estimated from reference gene primer amplification. TCRdb's table, derived via immunoSEQ multiplex PCR, lists solely in-frame clones and lacks some. V, J and clone size reflect that table, while D and trimming were determined from the DNA. The repertoire holds approximately 210,000 clones, with around 80% as singletons. The sequence was collected from a human donor in a cohort sampled during active COVID-19. The chain links TRBV30 to TRBJ2-7; 7 bases match TRBD1. Sequencing used peripheral blood. In DNA, the CDR3 is TGTGCCTGGATGACAGGGTTCTCCTACGAGCAGTACTTC. This codes for CAWMTGFSYEQYF.